The clone carrying this T cell receptor beta chain was found many times. Its antigen is unknown. This entry is derived from a study of identical twins. Study results and limitations: Twin pairs' shared out-of-frame alpha sequences were enriched in low generation probability.

TCRdb re-called the 5' RACE reads through MiXCR, storing one row per CDR3 protein. The sample has over 250,000 distinct CDR3 sequences, nearly 9.5% seen once. These data were also filed under a second study, of yellow fever vaccine responses in identical twins.

The sequenced sample consisted of CD8+ T cells sorted from blood. This TCR came from a woman younger than 30 in good health.

The CDR3 DNA follows: TGTGCCAGCAGCCGTCCTTTACAGGAAGGGACCCAGTACTTC. Translating it yields CASSRPLQEGTQYF. The rearrangement links TRBV3-1 to TRBJ2-5, with D tentatively TRBD1 (5 bases). Trimming pared 4 bases from V and 7 bases from J, leaving 16 bases between. The CDR3 has 14 amino acids. The germline gives CDR1 LGHDT, CDR2 YNNKEL (reference sequence).